This T cell receptor beta chain was profiled in a study of T cells after yellow fever vaccination (dated by TCRdb to between 2019 and 2020). In terms of the full investigation: The SMART-Seq v4 Ultra Low Input RNA kit was used to prepare libraries from fractions with low cell numbers. To follow T-cell clones before and after both primary and booster YFV17D yellow fever vaccination, bulk TCR alpha and beta repertoires underwent longitudinal sequencing. Two healthy male donors made up the cohort, one aged 18 to 30 years and the other aged 30 to 40 years. Bulk PBMC replicates and cell subsets were isolated from blood drawn at multiple timepoints before and after both primary and secondary immunization.

This specimen's treatment or condition label, interpreted: live attenuated yellow fever vaccine strain. At each blood-draw timepoint, two biological replicates of bulk PBMCs were obtained. PBMCs were isolated from peripheral blood using a standard Ficoll-Paque protocol. RNA was extracted with TriZol from bulk PBMCs, CD4 and CD8 fractions, and dextramer-positive and dextramer-negative fractions. Points the paper makes about the study in general: A small fraction of clonotypes showed up in both the CD4 and CD8 compartments, probably as a result of convergent recombination. After the booster, most of the clones that had expanded following primary vaccination were detected again (almost 98% of CD4 and roughly 88% of CD8), which suggests that memory was broadly maintained. FACS-sorted repertoires could contain abundant contaminating clonotypes from the bulk population, so computational filtering was required. Compared with the primary T-cell response, the secondary T-cell response was weaker but faster, peaking on day 5 rather than day 15. Because the study included only two donors, the extent to which the findings can be generalized is limited.

The table lists this clonotype with a few counts. This receptor's antigen is unknown. Base-call qualities are not available, and no considerably larger clone is one nucleotide away. The germline ends are 8 bases apart after V is trimmed by 0 bases and J by 5 bases. From the cysteine up to the phenylalanine, the CDR3 has a length of 13 residues. Only CDR3 DNA remains: 39 bases, in frame from the first base. CDR1 and CDR2 were assigned from the germline V gene as SGDLS and YYNGEE. TCR cDNA was synthesized by 5'RACE template switching, through which a universal primer site and unique molecular identifiers were introduced. Priming of cDNA synthesis was performed from both the TCR alpha and TCR beta constant segments. Two PCR steps were used to amplify libraries, with sample barcodes and sequencing adapters being added in the second step. Sequencing of libraries was performed on Illumina HiSeq 2500 (2x100 bp) or NovaSeq (2x150 bp). In the paper's pipeline: MIGEC was used to demultiplex reads and collapse the reads into UMI consensus sequences, and MiXCR was used for V(D)J alignment. Vaccine-responding clonotypes were identified with edgeR using replicate PBMC samples, with FDR below 0.01 and a log2 fold change above 5 up to day 15 being required. Each bulk clonotype received a CD4 or CD8 identity based on whether the sequenced CD4 or CD8 repertoire contained that clonotype at higher abundance. The public reads were run again by TCRdb, first through fastp at Q25 and then through MiXCR, and only productive beta chains were kept. Identical CDR3 proteins give one entry, which carries the most common genes and DNA. The V and J calls, along with clone size, are taken from TCRdb and not from the paper's own processing. For this sample there are hundreds of thousands of distinct CDR3 sequences; approximately 8% appear just once. 17% of the sample lies in the top ten.

This specimen was PBMCs, taken roughly 45 days after the first yellow fever vaccination. The TCR sequence derives from a man younger than 35 who received the YFV17D yellow fever vaccine. The V and J genes are TRBV9 and TRBJ2-5; a tentative D call is TRBD2 (5 bases match). The CDR3 reads as follows: CASSVGLAETQYF. The DNA sequence is as follows: TGTGCCAGCAGCGTAGGGTTAGCGGAGACCCAGTACTTC.